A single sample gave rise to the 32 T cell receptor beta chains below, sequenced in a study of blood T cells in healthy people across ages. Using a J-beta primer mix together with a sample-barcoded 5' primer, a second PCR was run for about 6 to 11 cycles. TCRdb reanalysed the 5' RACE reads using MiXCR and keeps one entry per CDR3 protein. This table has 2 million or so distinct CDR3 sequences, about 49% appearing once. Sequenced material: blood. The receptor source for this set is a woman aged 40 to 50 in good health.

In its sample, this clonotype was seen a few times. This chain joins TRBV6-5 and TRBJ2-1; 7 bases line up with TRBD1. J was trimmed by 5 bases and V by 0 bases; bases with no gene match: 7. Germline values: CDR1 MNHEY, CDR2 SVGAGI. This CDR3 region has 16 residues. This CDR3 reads CASSYSTGTAHNEQFF. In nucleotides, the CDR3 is TGTGCCAGCAGTTACTCGACTGGGACAGCTCACAATGAGCAGTTCTTC.

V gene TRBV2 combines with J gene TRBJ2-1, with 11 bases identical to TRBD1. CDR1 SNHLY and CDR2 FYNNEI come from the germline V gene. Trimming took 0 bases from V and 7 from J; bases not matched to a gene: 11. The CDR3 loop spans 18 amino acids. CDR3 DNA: TGTGCCAGCAGTGAAGCATGGACAGGGGGCGGTTTTGGTAATGAGCAGTTCTTC. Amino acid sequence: CASSEAWTGGGFGNEQFF. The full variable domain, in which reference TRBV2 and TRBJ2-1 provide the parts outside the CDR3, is EPEVTQTPSHQVTQMGQEVILRCVPISNHLYFYWYRQILGQKVEFLVSFYNNEISEKSEIFDDQFSVERPDGSNFTLKIRSTKLEDSAMYFCASSEAWTGGGFGNEQFFGPGTRLTVL.

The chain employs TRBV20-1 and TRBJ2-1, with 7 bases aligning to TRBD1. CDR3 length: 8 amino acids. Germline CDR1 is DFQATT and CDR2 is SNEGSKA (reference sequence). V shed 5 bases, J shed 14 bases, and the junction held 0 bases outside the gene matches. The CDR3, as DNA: TGCAGTGCTGACAGGGAGTTCTTC. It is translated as CSADREFF.

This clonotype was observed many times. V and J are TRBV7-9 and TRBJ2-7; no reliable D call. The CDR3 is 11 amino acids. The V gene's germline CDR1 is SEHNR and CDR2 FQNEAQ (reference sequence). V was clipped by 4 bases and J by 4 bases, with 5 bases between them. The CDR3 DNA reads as TGTGCCAGCAGCTCCCGTTACGAGCAGTACTTC. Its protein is CASSSRYEQYF.

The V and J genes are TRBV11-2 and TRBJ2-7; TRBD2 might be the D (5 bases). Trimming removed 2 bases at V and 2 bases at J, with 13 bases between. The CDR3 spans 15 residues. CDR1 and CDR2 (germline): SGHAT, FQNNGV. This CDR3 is CASSLRVGEPYEQYF. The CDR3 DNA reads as TGTGCCAGCAGCTTAAGGGTCGGGGAGCCCTACGAGCAGTACTTC.

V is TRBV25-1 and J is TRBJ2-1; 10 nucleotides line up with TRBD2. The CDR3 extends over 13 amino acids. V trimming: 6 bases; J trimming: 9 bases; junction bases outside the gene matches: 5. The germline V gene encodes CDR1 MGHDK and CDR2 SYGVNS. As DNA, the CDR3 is TGTGCCAGCAGACTAGCGGGGACGGGTGAGCAGTTCTTC. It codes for CASRLAGTGEQFF. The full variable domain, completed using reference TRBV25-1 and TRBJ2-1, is EADIYQTPRYLVIGTGKKITLECSQTMGHDKMYWYQQDPGMELHLIHYSYGVNSTEKGDLSSESTVSRIRTEHFPLTLESARPSHTSQYLCASRLAGTGEQFFGPGTRLTVL.

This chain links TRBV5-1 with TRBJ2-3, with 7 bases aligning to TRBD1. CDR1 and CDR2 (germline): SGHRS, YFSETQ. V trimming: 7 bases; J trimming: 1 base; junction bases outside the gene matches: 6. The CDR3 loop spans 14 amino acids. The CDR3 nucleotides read TGCGCCAGCTTCCGGGACAGTGGCACAGATACGCAGTATTTT. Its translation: CASFRDSGTDTQYF.

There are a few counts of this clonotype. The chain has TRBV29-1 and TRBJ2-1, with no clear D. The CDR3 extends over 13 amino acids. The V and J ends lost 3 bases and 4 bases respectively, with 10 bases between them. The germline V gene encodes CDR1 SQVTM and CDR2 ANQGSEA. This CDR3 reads CSVDGVAYNEQFF. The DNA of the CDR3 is TGCAGCGTTGACGGCGTAGCTTACAATGAGCAGTTCTTC.

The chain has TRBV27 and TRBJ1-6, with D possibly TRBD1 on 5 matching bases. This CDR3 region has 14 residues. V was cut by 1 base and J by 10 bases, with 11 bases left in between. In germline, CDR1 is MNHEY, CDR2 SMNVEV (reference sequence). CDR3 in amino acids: CASSLWGVQSPLHF. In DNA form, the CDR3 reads TGTGCCAGCAGTTTATGGGGGGTACAATCACCCCTCCACTTT.

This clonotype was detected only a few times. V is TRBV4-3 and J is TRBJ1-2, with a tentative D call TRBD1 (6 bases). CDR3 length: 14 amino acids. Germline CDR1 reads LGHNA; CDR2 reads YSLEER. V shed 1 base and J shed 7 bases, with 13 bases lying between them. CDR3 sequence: CASSQGSGGGGYTF. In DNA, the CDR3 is TGCGCCAGCAGCCAAGGTTCGGGGGGCGGTGGCTACACCTTC.

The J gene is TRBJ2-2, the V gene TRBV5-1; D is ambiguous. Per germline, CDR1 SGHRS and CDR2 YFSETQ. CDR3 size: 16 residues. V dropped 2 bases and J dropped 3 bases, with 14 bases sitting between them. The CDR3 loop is CASSFLDPSDTGELFF. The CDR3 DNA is TGCGCCAGCAGCTTCCTTGACCCGTCGGACACCGGGGAGCTGTTTTTT.

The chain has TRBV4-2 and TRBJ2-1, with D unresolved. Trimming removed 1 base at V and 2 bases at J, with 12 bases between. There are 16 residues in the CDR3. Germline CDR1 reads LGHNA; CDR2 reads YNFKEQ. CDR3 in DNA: TGTGCCAGCAGCCAAGGCCCCCAGGTCACCTACAATGAGCAGTTCTTC. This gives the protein CASSQGPQVTYNEQFF.

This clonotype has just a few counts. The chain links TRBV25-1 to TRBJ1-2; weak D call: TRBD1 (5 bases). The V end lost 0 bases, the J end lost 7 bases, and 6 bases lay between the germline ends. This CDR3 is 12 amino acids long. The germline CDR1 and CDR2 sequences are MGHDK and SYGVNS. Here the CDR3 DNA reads TGTGCCAGCAGTGAATATACAGGTGGCTACACCTTC. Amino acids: CASSEYTGGYTF.

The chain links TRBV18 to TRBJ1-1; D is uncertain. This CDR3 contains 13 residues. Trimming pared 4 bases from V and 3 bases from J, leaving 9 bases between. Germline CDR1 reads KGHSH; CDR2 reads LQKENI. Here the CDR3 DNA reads TGTGCCAGCTCACAAGACACCTACACTGAAGCTTTCTTT. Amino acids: CASSQDTYTEAFF.

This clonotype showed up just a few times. The CDR3 region is CASSLVTFGLMNTEAFF. CDR3 DNA sequence: TGTGCCAGCAGCTTAGTGACATTTGGGCTGATGAACACTGAAGCTTTCTTT. V is TRBV7-8 and J is TRBJ1-1; no clear D gene. CDR3 size: 17 residues. Between the trimmed V and J ends, which lost 1 base and 0 bases, there was a span of 15 bases. Germline CDR1 reads SGHVS; CDR2 reads FQNEAQ.

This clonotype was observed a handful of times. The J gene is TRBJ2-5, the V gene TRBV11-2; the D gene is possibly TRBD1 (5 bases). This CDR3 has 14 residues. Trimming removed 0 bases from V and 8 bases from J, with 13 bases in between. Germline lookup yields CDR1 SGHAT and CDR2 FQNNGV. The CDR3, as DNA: TGTGCCAGCAGCTTAGATATGGGGCACAGAACCCAGTACTTC. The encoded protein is CASSLDMGHRTQYF.

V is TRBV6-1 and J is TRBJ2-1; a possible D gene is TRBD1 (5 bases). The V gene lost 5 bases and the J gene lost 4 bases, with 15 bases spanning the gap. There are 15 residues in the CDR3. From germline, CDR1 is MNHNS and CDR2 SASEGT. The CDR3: CASSSTRRVYNEQFF. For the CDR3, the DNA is TGTGCCAGCAGTTCGACCCGCAGGGTATACAATGAGCAGTTCTTC.

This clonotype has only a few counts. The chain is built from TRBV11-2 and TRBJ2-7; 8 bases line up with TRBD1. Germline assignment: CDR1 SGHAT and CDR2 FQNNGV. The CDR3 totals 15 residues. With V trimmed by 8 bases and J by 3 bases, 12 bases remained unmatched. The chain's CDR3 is CASGASTGTGYEQYF. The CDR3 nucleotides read TGTGCCAGCGGGGCTTCCACAGGGACAGGCTACGAGCAGTACTTC.

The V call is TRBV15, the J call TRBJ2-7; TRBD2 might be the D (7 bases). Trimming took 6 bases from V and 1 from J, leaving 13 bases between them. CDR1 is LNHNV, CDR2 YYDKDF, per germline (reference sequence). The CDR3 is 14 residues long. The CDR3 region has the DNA TGTGCCACCAGGAAGGGGGGGTCATCCTACGAGCAGTACTTC. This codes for CATRKGGSSYEQYF.

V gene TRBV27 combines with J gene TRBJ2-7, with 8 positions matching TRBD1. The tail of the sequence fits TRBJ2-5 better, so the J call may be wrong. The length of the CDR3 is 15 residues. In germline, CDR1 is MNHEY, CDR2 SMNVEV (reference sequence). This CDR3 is CASSLSWGTGETQYF. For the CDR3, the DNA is TGTGCCAGCAGTTTATCGTGGGGGACAGGAGAGACCCAGTACTTC.

CDR3 loop: CASSVAGGSQETQYF. CDR3 nucleotides: TGTGCCAGCAGCGTTGCCGGGGGGAGCCAAGAGACCCAGTACTTC. J is TRBJ2-5 and V is TRBV9, with 7 positions matching TRBD2. The CDR3 contains 15 residues. Germline V lookup: CDR1 SGDLS, CDR2 YYNGEE. Trimming removed 2 bases from V and 1 base from J; junction bases left unmatched: 5.

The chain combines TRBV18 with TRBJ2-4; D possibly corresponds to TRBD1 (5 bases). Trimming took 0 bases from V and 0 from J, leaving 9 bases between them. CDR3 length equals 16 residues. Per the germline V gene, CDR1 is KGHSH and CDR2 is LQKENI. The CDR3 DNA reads TGTGCCAGCTCACCACCCGCCAGGGCAGCCAAAAACATTCAGTACTTC. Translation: CASSPPARAAKNIQYF. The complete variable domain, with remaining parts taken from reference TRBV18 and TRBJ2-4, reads NAGVMQNPRHLVRRRGQEARLRCSPMKGHSHVYWYRQLPEEGLKFMVYLQKENIIDESGMPKERFSAEFPKEGPSILRIQQVVRGDSAAYFCASSPPARAAKNIQYFGAGTRLSVL.

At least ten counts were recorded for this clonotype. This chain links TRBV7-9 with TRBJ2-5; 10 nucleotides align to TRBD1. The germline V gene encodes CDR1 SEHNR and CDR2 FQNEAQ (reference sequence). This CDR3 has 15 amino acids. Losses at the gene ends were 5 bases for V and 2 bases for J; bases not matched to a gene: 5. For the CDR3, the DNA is TGTGCCAGCAGCCTGCGGACAGGGGGACAAGAGACCCAGTACTTC. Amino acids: CASSLRTGGQETQYF.

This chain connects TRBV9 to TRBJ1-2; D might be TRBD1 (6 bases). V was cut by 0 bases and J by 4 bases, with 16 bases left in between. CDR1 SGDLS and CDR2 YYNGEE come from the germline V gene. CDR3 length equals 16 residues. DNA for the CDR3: TGTGCCAGCAGCGTAGCCCCCCGGGGGCCAGGCTATGGCTACACCTTC. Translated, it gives CASSVAPRGPGYGYTF. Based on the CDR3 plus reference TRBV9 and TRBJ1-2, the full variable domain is DSGVTQTPKHLITATGQRVTLRCSPRSGDLSVYWYQQSLDQGLQFLIQYYNGEERAKGNILERFSAQQFPDLHSELNLSSLELGDSALYFCASSVAPRGPGYGYTFGSGTRLTVV.

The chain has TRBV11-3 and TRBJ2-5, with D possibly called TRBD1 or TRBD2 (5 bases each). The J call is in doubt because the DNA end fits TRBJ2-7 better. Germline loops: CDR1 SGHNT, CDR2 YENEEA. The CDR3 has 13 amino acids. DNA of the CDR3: TGTGCCAGCAGCTCCCGGGACGGAAACGAGCAGTACTTC. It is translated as CASSSRDGNEQYF.

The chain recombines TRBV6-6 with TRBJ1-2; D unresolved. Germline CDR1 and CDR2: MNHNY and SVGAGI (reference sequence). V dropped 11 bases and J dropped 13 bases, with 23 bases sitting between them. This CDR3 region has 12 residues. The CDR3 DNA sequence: TGTGCCGCAAGAACTGGAGAATTAAAAGGCACCTTC. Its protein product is CAARTGELKGTF.

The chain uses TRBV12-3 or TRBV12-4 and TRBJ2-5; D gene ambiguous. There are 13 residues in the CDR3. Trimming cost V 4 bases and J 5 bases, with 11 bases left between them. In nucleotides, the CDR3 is TGTGCCAGCAGTTCTGTTAGCATGGAGACCCAGTACTTC. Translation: CASSSVSMETQYF.

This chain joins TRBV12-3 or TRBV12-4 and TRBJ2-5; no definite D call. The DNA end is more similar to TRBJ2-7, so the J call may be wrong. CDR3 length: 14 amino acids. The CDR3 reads CASSSDFAVHEQYF. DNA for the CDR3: TGTGCCAGCAGTTCTGACTTTGCGGTCCACGAGCAGTACTTC.

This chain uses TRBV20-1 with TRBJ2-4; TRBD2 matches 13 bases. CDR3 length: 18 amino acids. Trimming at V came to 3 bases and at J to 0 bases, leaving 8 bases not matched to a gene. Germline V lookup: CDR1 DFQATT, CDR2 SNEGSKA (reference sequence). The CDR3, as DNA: TGCAGTGCTAGGTGGACTAGCGGGGGAGATTTAGCCAAAAACATTCAGTACTTC. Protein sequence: CSARWTSGGDLAKNIQYF.

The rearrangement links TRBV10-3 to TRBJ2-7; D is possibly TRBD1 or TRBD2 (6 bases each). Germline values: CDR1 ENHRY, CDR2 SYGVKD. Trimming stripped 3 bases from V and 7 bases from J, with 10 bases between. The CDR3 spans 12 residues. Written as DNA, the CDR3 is TGTGCCATCAGTGATGGGGGGCCTGAGCAGTACTTC. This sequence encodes CAISDGGPEQYF.

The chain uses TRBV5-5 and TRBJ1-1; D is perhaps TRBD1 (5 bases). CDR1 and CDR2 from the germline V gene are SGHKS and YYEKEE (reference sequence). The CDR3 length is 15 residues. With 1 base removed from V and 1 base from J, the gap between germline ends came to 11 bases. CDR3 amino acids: CASSLFRRENTEAFF. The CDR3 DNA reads TGTGCCAGCAGCTTGTTCCGCAGGGAGAACACTGAAGCTTTCTTT.

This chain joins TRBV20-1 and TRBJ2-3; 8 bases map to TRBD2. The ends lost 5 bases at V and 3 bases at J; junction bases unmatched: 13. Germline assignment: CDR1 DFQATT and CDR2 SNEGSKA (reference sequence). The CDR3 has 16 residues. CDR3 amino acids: CSAPNPGLGRTDTQYF. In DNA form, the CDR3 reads TGCAGTGCTCCCAACCCGGGACTAGGCCGAACAGATACGCAGTATTTT.